The clone carrying this T cell receptor (beta chain) was seen many times. This specimen comes from a study of T cell repertoires in cytomegalovirus infection. TCRdb re-called the reads through MiXCR, storing one row per CDR3 protein. Here the sample spans about 530,000 distinct CDR3 sequences, more than 25% being singletons. Germline assignment: CDR1 SSHAT and CDR2 FNYEAQ (reference sequence). Trimming removed 4 bases from V and 5 bases from J; junction bases left unmatched: 5. The CDR3 contains 16 residues. The sequencing sample was made of PBMCs. This chain links TRBV7-7 with TRBJ2-1, with 13 nucleotides matching TRBD2. This sequence originates from a human donor in good health (CMV status not recorded). Some clones in this sample may be carry-over from other donors' samples. This chain's CDR3 is CASSSGLAGANNEQFF. The CDR3 DNA reads as TGTGCCAGCAGCTCTGGACTAGCGGGAGCGAACAATGAGCAGTTCTTC.